Below, 14 T cell receptor beta chains from the same sample are listed, as sequenced in a study of cytomegalovirus exposure and HLA in healthy donors (dated by TCRdb to 2015 to 2018). The library was built by means of the immunoSEQ multiplex PCR assay. For the multiplex PCR, a mixture combining 60 forward primers for TCR Vbeta segments and 13 reverse primers for TCR Jbeta segments was used. The source is immuneACCESS, and TCRdb retained only in-frame sequences with V and J called. Part of the clones is not carried over; for the studies checked, unresolved V genes explain less than half of this, and the remainder is unexplained. The sample table shows about 190,000 clones, and 74% are seen once. The ten largest clones take up around 3.2% of the sample. Sequences were obtained from PBMCs. The receptors shown here come from a woman in her twenties or thirties in good health and CMV-seropositive.

The V gene is TRBV4-1, the J gene TRBJ1-1; D gene uncertain. The CDR3 contains 15 residues. Trimming shortened V by 0 bases and J by 1 base, and 9 bases separated the two germline ends. Germline lookup yields CDR1 MGHRA and CDR2 YSYEKL. CDR3 sequence reads: CASSQDVRPNTEAFF. The CDR3 DNA is TGCGCCAGCAGCCAAGATGTGCGGCCGAACACTGAAGCTTTCTTT.

The V and J genes are TRBV4-2 and TRBJ2-7, with D tentatively TRBD2 (6 bases). Trimming removed 0 bases from V and 2 bases from J, with 14 bases in between. Germline CDR1 reads LGHNA; CDR2 reads YNFKEQ. CDR3 length equals 16 residues. For the CDR3, the DNA is TGTGCCAGCAGCCAAGAGGGAGGAGGGATTCCCTACGAGCAGTACTTC. This translates into CASSQEGGGIPYEQYF.

The genes are TRBV28 and TRBJ2-1; the match to TRBD2 covers 10 bases. Trimming at V came to 7 bases and at J to 4 bases, leaving 4 bases not matched to a gene. This CDR3 spans 14 amino acids. The germline gives CDR1 MDHEN, CDR2 SYDVKM. The CDR3 coding sequence is TGTGCCAGCAAGGTTAGCGGGAGGTACAATGAGCAGTTCTTC. This codes for CASKVSGRYNEQFF.

This clone showed up just once. The chain couples TRBV11-3 to TRBJ2-7; D not certain. Germline values: CDR1 SGHNT, CDR2 YENEEA. CDR3 length: 13 residues. The V end was cut by 5 bases, the J end by 7 bases, with 15 bases between. CDR3 sequence (DNA): TGTGCCAGCAGCCCTAACGGAGCACAAGAGCAGTACTTC. Its translation is CASSPNGAQEQYF.

The chain carries TRBV27 and TRBJ2-2, with a tentative D call TRBD2 (5 bases). CDR3 length: 13 residues. The ends were cut back, 5 bases at V and 5 bases at J, with 9 bases in the middle. Germline loops: CDR1 MNHEY, CDR2 SMNVEV (reference sequence). The CDR3: CASSPPGTGELFF. The CDR3 nucleotides read TGTGCCAGCAGTCCCCCGGGAACCGGGGAGCTGTTTTTT.

This chain links TRBV7-2 with TRBJ2-6; TRBD2 might be the D (6 bases). CDR1 is SGHTA, CDR2 FQGNSA, per germline. Trimming removed 2 bases from V and 2 bases from J, with 16 bases in between. This CDR3 has 18 residues. CDR3 in DNA: TGTGCCAGCAGCTTACCCAAAGGGGAGCGGGCTGGGGCCAACGTCCTGACTTTC. Translating it yields CASSLPKGERAGANVLTF.

V and J are TRBV18 and TRBJ2-5; 8 nucleotides agree with TRBD2. The end of the DNA fits TRBJ2-7 better, so the J call may be wrong. The germline CDR1 and CDR2 sequences are KGHSH and LQKENI. This CDR3 is built from 15 residues. CDR3 sequence: CASSLGGAGGLEQYF. In DNA form, the CDR3 reads TGTGCCAGCTCCCTCGGGGGGGCTGGGGGTCTCGAGCAGTACTTC.

This clone turned up a few times. The chain links TRBV11-2 to TRBJ2-7; the D is unclear. The V end lost 3 bases, the J end lost 2 bases, and 5 bases lay between the germline ends. Germline CDR1 and CDR2: SGHAT and FQNNGV. This CDR3 has 12 amino acids. The CDR3 region has the DNA TGTGCCAGCAGCTTCAGTACCTACGAGCAGTACTTC. Translation gives CASSFSTYEQYF. The full variable domain, its missing parts supplied by reference TRBV11-2 and TRBJ2-7, is EAGVAQSPRYKIIEKRQSVAFWCNPISGHATLYWYQQILGQGPKLLIQFQNNGVVDDSQLPKDRFSAERLKGVDSTLKIQPAKLEDSAVYLCASSFSTYEQYFGPGTRLTVT.

The CDR3, as DNA: TGTGCCAGCAGTGAAGCCAGGGTCCCCTACAATGAGCAGTTCTTC. This sequence encodes CASSEARVPYNEQFF. V usage is TRBV2 and J usage is TRBJ2-1; a weak D match, TRBD1 (5 bases). Trimming left V 0 bases short and J 2 bases short, with 8 bases between. The CDR3 extends over 15 amino acids. Germline assignment: CDR1 SNHLY and CDR2 FYNNEI.

This clone was counted only a few times. V and J are TRBV5-1 and TRBJ2-1, with TRBD2 matching over 12 bases. Looked up from germline, CDR1 is SGHRS and CDR2 is YFSETQ. With V trimmed by 0 bases and J by 4 bases, 5 bases remained unmatched. The CDR3 length is 17 residues. The CDR3 bases are TGCGCCAGCAGCTTGGGTTCTCTAGCGGGAGGGTACAATGAGCAGTTCTTC. Its translation is CASSLGSLAGGYNEQFF.

This clone has more than one count but fewer than ten. The rearrangement joins TRBV5-1 to TRBJ2-2; 7 positions match TRBD1. There are 17 residues in the CDR3. V was pared by 4 bases and J by 6 bases, with 15 bases of the junction left unmatched. Germline assignment: CDR1 SGHRS and CDR2 YFSETQ. The CDR3 DNA reads TGCGCCAGCAGCCCGAGGACAGGCGTTTTGGGGGCCGGGGAGCTGTTTTTT. This translates into CASSPRTGVLGAGELFF.

V and J are TRBV5-1 and TRBJ2-1; tentative D call: TRBD1 (5 bases). Germline assignment: CDR1 SGHRS and CDR2 YFSETQ. V lost 0 bases and J lost 10, with 11 bases in between. The CDR3 loop spans 13 amino acids. This CDR3 is CASSLARAGEQFF. In DNA, the CDR3 is TGCGCCAGCAGCTTGGCCCGGGCAGGGGAGCAGTTCTTC.

The rearrangement links TRBV6-4 to TRBJ1-1, with 7 bases identical to TRBD1. V dropped 6 bases and J dropped 4; count of bases not matched to a gene: 8. This CDR3 contains 14 residues. Germline assignment: CDR1 MRHNA and CDR2 SNTAGT. The CDR3 region has the DNA TGTGCCAGCAGCATACAGGGGATGGGCACTGAAGCTTTCTTT. Its protein is CASSIQGMGTEAFF.

The CDR3: CASSPRGRPTEAFF. The CDR3 DNA is TGTGCCAGCAGCCCCAGAGGTCGACCCACTGAAGCTTTCTTT. The chain joins TRBV28 to TRBJ1-1; D gene uncertain. Germline values: CDR1 MDHEN, CDR2 SYDVKM. V gave up 6 bases and J gave up 4 bases, with 15 bases separating them. The CDR3 totals 14 residues.